Listed below are T cell receptor beta chains from one sample, sequenced in a study of blood T cell repertoires in COVID-19. Produced via immunoSEQ multiplex PCR; TCRdb's table is partial and in-frame only. The sample includes 250,000 to 350,000 clones, around 87% of them seen just once. Sequences were obtained from peripheral blood. The receptors were sampled from a woman aged 45-65 years who had recovered from COVID-19. CDR3s include the opening cysteine and the closing phenylalanine or tryptophan. A D gene is named only where the DNA matches it firmly. Clone sizes are given selectively: once, few, many, or a class where the clone is expanded.

D: -; size: -; V: TRBV9; J: TRBJ2-1; CDR3: CASSKTRPGHMSEQFF; DNA: TGTGCCAGCAGCAAAACGAGGCCGGGACATATGTCTGAGCAGTTCTTC
D: TRBD1; size: -; V: TRBV19; J: TRBJ2-3; CDR3: CASSAPWTGGTDTQYF; DNA: TGTGCCAGTAGTGCCCCGTGGACAGGGGGCACAGATACGCAGTATTTT
D: TRBD2; size: -; V: TRBV27; J: TRBJ2-3; CDR3: CASRLAGVDTQYF; DNA: TGTGCCAGCAGGCTAGCGGGCGTAGATACGCAGTATTTT
D: TRBD1; size: -; V: TRBV5-6; J: TRBJ1-1; CDR3: CASSLPTGGEREAFF; DNA: TGTGCCAGCAGCTTGCCCACAGGGGGTGAGAGGGAAGCTTTCTTT
D: -; size: -; V: TRBV12-3/TRBV12-4; J: TRBJ1-4; CDR3: CASTHPRVGKLFF; DNA: TGTGCCAGCACCCACCCGAGGGTAGGGAAACTGTTTTTT
D: -; size: -; V: TRBV5-1; J: TRBJ1-4; CDR3: CASSLLGSAANEKLFF; DNA: TGCGCCAGCAGCTTACTCGGAAGTGCGGCTAATGAAAAACTGTTTTTT
D: -; size: -; V: TRBV2; J: TRBJ2-5; CDR3: CASSERETQYF; DNA: TGTGCCAGCAGTGAGAGGGAGACCCAGTACTTC
D: -; size: once; V: TRBV6-1; J: TRBJ1-5; CDR3: CASSEQANQPQHF; DNA: TGTGCCAGCAGTGAACAGGCCAATCAGCCCCAGCATTTT
D: TRBD1; size: -; V: TRBV11-2; J: TRBJ1-2; CDR3: CASSLDVSGGYGYTF; DNA: TGTGCCAGCAGCTTAGATGTCTCAGGGGGATATGGCTACACCTTC
D: -; size: -; V: TRBV28; J: TRBJ1-1; CDR3: CASSPDRRYYTEAFF; DNA: TGTGCCAGCAGCCCCGACAGGAGGTACTACACTGAAGCTTTCTTT
D: -; size: -; V: TRBV6-2/TRBV6-3; J: TRBJ2-7; CDR3: CASSRTENSYEQYF; DNA: TGTGCCAGCAGCAGGACAGAGAACTCCTACGAGCAGTACTTC
D: -; size: -; V: TRBV24-1; J: TRBJ2-3; CDR3: CATSAKGVSTDTQYF; DNA: TGTGCCACCAGCGCTAAGGGAGTGAGCACAGATACGCAGTATTTT
D: -; size: -; V: TRBV28; J: TRBJ2-3; CDR3: CASSSGRGWTDTQYF; DNA: TGTGCCAGCAGTTCAGGACGGGGGTGGACAGATACGCAGTATTTT
D: TRBD1; size: -; V: TRBV7-2; J: TRBJ1-2; CDR3: CASSGSTGTGGIGYTF; DNA: TGTGCCAGCAGCGGGAGTACCGGGACAGGGGGCATTGGCTACACCTTC
D: -; size: -; V: TRBV7-6; J: TRBJ2-1; CDR3: CASSLVGGSYNEQFF; DNA: TGTGCCAGCAGCTTAGTAGGGGGCTCCTACAATGAGCAGTTCTTC
D: TRBD2; size: -; V: TRBV4-3; J: TRBJ2-1; CDR3: CASSQRPSGAPIHNEQFF; DNA: TGCGCCAGCAGCCAACGGCCTAGCGGGGCCCCTATTCACAATGAGCAGTTCTTC
D: -; size: -; V: TRBV20-1; J: TRBJ1-1; CDR3: CSASRGFNTEAFF; DNA: TGCAGTGCTAGTAGGGGGTTCAACACTGAAGCTTTCTTT
D: TRBD1; size: -; V: TRBV5-1; J: TRBJ1-1; CDR3: CASSFGQGAGNTEAFF; DNA: TGCGCCAGCAGCTTCGGACAGGGGGCTGGGAACACTGAAGCTTTCTTT
D: -; size: -; V: TRBV5-1; J: TRBJ2-3; CDR3: CASRSGLWTDTQYF; DNA: TGCGCCAGCAGGTCCGGACTGTGGACAGATACGCAGTATTTT
D: TRBD2; size: -; V: TRBV5-4; J: TRBJ2-1; CDR3: CASSPPASGIDNEQFF; DNA: TGTGCCAGCAGCCCCCCGGCTAGCGGGATAGACAATGAGCAGTTCTTC
D: TRBD2; size: once; V: TRBV5-1; J: TRBJ2-3; CDR3: CASSGTSADTQYF; DNA: TGCGCCAGCAGCGGAACTAGCGCAGATACGCAGTATTTT
D: -; size: -; V: TRBV5-1; J: TRBJ1-1; CDR3: CASSLGQTGNTEAFF; DNA: TGCGCCAGCAGCTTAGGCCAAACAGGGAACACTGAAGCTTTCTTT
D: -; size: -; V: TRBV30; J: TRBJ2-1; CDR3: CAWSVRGGEQFF; DNA: TGTGCCTGGAGTGTAAGGGGGGGGGAGCAGTTCTTC
D: TRBD1; size: -; V: TRBV28; J: TRBJ1-3; CDR3: CASARGTGASSGNTIYF; DNA: TGTGCCAGCGCACGCGGGACAGGGGCAAGCTCTGGAAACACCATATATTTT
D: TRBD1; size: once; V: TRBV6-2/TRBV6-3; J: TRBJ1-2; CDR3: CASSADDRGHGYTF; DNA: TGTGCCAGCAGCGCAGACGACAGGGGCCATGGCTACACCTTC
D: TRBD2; size: -; V: TRBV20-1; J: TRBJ2-7; CDR3: CSASRLAGGPYEQYF; DNA: TGCAGTGCTAGTAGGCTAGCGGGGGGGCCGTACGAGCAGTACTTC
D: TRBD2; size: -; V: TRBV7-2; J: TRBJ2-1; CDR3: CASSLAPSGYYNEQFF; DNA: TGTGCCAGCAGCTTAGCCCCTAGCGGGTACTACAATGAGCAGTTCTTC
D: -; size: -; V: TRBV7-2; J: TRBJ1-2; CDR3: CASSLDRVYGYTF; DNA: TGTGCCAGCAGCTTAGACAGGGTCTATGGCTACACCTTC
D: TRBD1; size: -; V: TRBV7-8; J: TRBJ1-4; CDR3: CASSLTGTGYEKLFF; DNA: TGTGCCAGCAGCTTGACCGGGACAGGGTATGAAAAACTGTTTTTT
D: TRBD2; size: -; V: TRBV7-9; J: TRBJ2-5; CDR3: CASSPGSGGRTQYF; DNA: TGTGCCAGCAGCCCAGGGAGCGGGGGTCGGACCCAGTACTTC
D: TRBD2; size: once; V: TRBV11-2; J: TRBJ2-5; CDR3: CASSLRLAGGRETQYF; DNA: TGTGCCAGCAGCCTAAGACTAGCGGGAGGTCGGGAGACCCAGTACTTC
D: -; size: few; V: TRBV7-9; J: TRBJ1-4; CDR3: CASTYDRGTNEKLFF; DNA: TGTGCCAGCACCTACGACCGGGGGACTAATGAAAAACTGTTTTTT
D: -; size: -; V: TRBV7-9; J: TRBJ2-2; CDR3: CARRRDMNTGELFF; DNA: TGTGCCAGAAGGCGGGATATGAACACCGGGGAGCTGTTTTTT
D: -; size: once; V: TRBV9; J: TRBJ1-2; CDR3: CASTLGGALNYGYTF; DNA: TGTGCCAGCACGCTCGGGGGTGCCCTTAACTATGGCTACACCTTC
D: -; size: -; V: TRBV5-5; J: TRBJ1-1; CDR3: CASSRSAYMNTEAFF; DNA: TGTGCCAGCAGCCGAAGTGCCTATATGAACACTGAAGCTTTCTTT
D: -; size: -; V: TRBV29-1; J: TRBJ1-2; CDR3: CGSLEGYGYTF; DNA: TGCGGCTCCTTGGAGGGCTATGGCTACACCTTC
D: TRBD1; size: -; V: TRBV7-2; J: TRBJ1-2; CDR3: CASSLAATGRVGYTF; DNA: TGTGCCAGCAGCTTAGCAGCGACAGGGCGGGTCGGCTACACCTTC
D: -; size: -; V: TRBV27; J: TRBJ2-7; CDR3: CASSPTTGSSYEQYF; DNA: TGTGCCAGCAGTCCCACTACTGGGAGCTCCTACGAGCAGTACTTC
D: -; size: -; V: TRBV19; J: TRBJ2-3; CDR3: CASRAPRPGLDTQYF; DNA: TGTGCCAGTAGGGCCCCCCGGCCCGGACTAGATACGCAGTATTTT
D: -; size: -; V: TRBV6-2/TRBV6-3; J: TRBJ1-5; CDR3: CASSYSRQSGQPQHF; DNA: TGTGCCAGCAGTTACTCTCGGCAGAGCGGTCAGCCCCAGCATTTT
D: -; size: -; V: TRBV5-1; J: TRBJ1-2; CDR3: CASSSQGIRGYTF; DNA: TGCGCCAGCAGCTCGCAGGGTATTCGTGGCTACACCTTC
D: TRBD2; size: -; V: TRBV6-1; J: TRBJ2-7; CDR3: CASSEGLAGFSSYEQYF; DNA: TGTGCCAGCAGTGAAGGACTAGCGGGGTTCAGCTCCTACGAGCAGTACTTC
D: -; size: -; V: TRBV27; J: TRBJ2-1; CDR3: CASTIDRFSYNEQFF; DNA: TGTGCCAGTACCATAGACAGATTCTCCTACAATGAGCAGTTCTTC
D: TRBD1; size: few; V: TRBV9; J: TRBJ1-1; CDR3: CASSVGQGTSEAFF; DNA: TGTGCCAGCAGCGTCGGACAGGGGACCTCTGAAGCTTTCTTT
D: TRBD2; size: -; V: TRBV30; J: TRBJ2-1; CDR3: CAWSVTSGRLEFF; DNA: TGTGCCTGGAGTGTAACTAGCGGGAGGCTTGAGTTCTTC
D: TRBD1; size: -; V: TRBV19; J: TRBJ2-7; CDR3: CASSRTGTGGAEQYF; DNA: TGTGCCAGTAGTAGGACCGGGACAGGGGGCGCCGAGCAGTACTTC
D: TRBD2; size: -; V: TRBV6-2/TRBV6-3; J: TRBJ2-1; CDR3: CASSYSVRSGNSGSSYNEQFF; DNA: TGTGCCAGCAGTTACTCGGTACGGTCCGGTAATAGCGGGAGCTCCTACAATGAGCAGTTCTTC
D: -; size: -; V: TRBV7-6; J: TRBJ2-3; CDR3: CASKPGPGASTDTQYF; DNA: TGTGCCAGCAAACCCGGCCCAGGGGCCAGCACAGATACGCAGTATTTT
D: -; size: -; V: TRBV14; J: TRBJ2-5; CDR3: CASSPGRTQYF; DNA: TGTGCCAGCAGCCCGGGAAGGACCCAGTACTTC
D: TRBD1; size: -; V: TRBV5-6; J: TRBJ1-5; CDR3: CASSLARAGGQPQHF; DNA: TGTGCCAGCAGCTTGGCCAGGGCAGGGGGCCAGCCCCAGCATTTT
D: -; size: -; V: TRBV27; J: TRBJ2-3; CDR3: CASSLSQGQGTDTQYF; DNA: TGTGCCAGCAGTTTGAGCCAGGGGCAAGGCACAGATACGCAGTATTTT
D: -; size: -; V: TRBV20-1; J: TRBJ1-1; CDR3: CSAPLYTEAFF; DNA: TGCAGTGCTCCATTGTACACTGAAGCTTTCTTT
D: -; size: few; V: TRBV19; J: TRBJ1-5; CDR3: CASSILQGSNQPQHF; DNA: TGTGCCAGTAGTATACTCCAGGGTTCCAATCAGCCCCAGCATTTT
D: TRBD1; size: -; V: TRBV2; J: TRBJ2-1; CDR3: CASRRQGAGYEQFF; DNA: TGTGCCAGCAGACGACAGGGGGCGGGCTATGAGCAGTTCTTC
D: -; size: -; V: TRBV27; J: TRBJ2-1; CDR3: CASSPGINEQFF; DNA: TGTGCCAGCAGCCCAGGGATCAATGAGCAGTTCTTC